Sequencing of this T cell receptor (beta chain) was carried out in a study of blood T cell repertoires in COVID-19 (dated by TCRdb to the early 2020s). General notes on the study: Samples from collaborators originated in the United States, Italy and Spain and spanned both the acute and convalescent phases of COVID-19. The material from the prospective study consisted of cDNA or gDNA derived from T cells, B-cell-depleted T cells, or PBMCs. Subjects who had been exposed to COVID-19, were actively infected with it, or had recovered from it provided the deeply sampled blood TCRbeta repertoires that made up the dataset. The repertoires were released in a freely available public database intended as a resource for research on the immune response to SARS-CoV-2. Where available, HLA class I and class II types were obtained from metadata supplied by the sample provider rather than from assay-based typing. The samples were drawn from two sources: the first 160 participants of the ongoing ImmuneRACE study, and 1,254 subjects contributed by 6 global collaborators. A de-identified subject ID, COVID-19 status, age in years and sex were almost always included in the sample metadata.

In Seattle, one collaborating source enrolled patients while the infection was active and tracked those patients longitudinally over the course of disease. Each collaborating institution followed its own protocols to collect whole blood in K2EDTA tubes. For TCRbeta analysis, collaborator samples were shipped as frozen whole blood, as isolated PBMCs, or as DNA extracted from either sample type. As for this clone: Its cognate antigen has yet to be identified. Nothing much larger sits one base from this clone, and base qualities are not available.

TCRbeta CDR3 regions were amplified from genomic DNA using the immunoSEQ Assay, a bias-controlled multiplex PCR. The published analysis was carried out like this. Nucleated cell counts per sample were estimated from amplification of reference gene primers within the assay. To quantify the absolute abundance of each unique TCRbeta CDR3 rearrangement, sequence reads were collapsed and filtered. For each sample, productive Simpson clonality was calculated by taking the square root of Simpson's diversity index across productive rearrangements. In TCRdb, the immuneACCESS table is reduced to in-frame sequences with V and J assigned. These tables do not hold every clone; where another copy was compared, an unresolved V gene accounts for under half, and the others remain unexplained. V and J calls and clone size come straight from that table; D and trimming were deduced from the DNA. A total of 120,000 or so clones appear in this sample, about nine tenths of them only once. The ten largest clones add up to approximately 4.6% of the sample.

What the research found in general, with its limitations: The quantity of clinical and demographic metadata differed by source and by participant and was supplied without curation.

Measured from the cysteine to the phenylalanine, the CDR3 is 13 residues long. Only the CDR3 DNA is retained, 39 bases long and in frame from the first base. The chain links TRBV21-1 with TRBJ1-1; the table names TRBD1, a call not compared with the DNA. TRBV21-1 is a known pseudogene. Specimen: peripheral blood. This clonotype was obtained from a man aged 55 to 69 with COVID-19, enrolled during active disease. The DNA sequence reads TGTGCCAATTCTCAGGGGCGAAACACTGAAGCTTTCTTT. This sequence encodes CANSQGRNTEAFF.